This is a list of T cell receptor beta chains from one sample in a study of vaccination and CD4 T cells after COVID-19. These TCRs are of unknown antigen specificity. TCRdb used MiXCR to reprocess the PCR reads, holding one entry per CDR3 protein. The sample has fewer than 15,000 distinct CDR3 sequences; about 40% are singletons. The sample consisted of CD4+ T cells from blood, cultured in vitro, taken after SARS-CoV-2 vaccination. The receptors come from a human donor who had recovered from COVID-19. Both conserved end residues are part of each CDR3. Fields, in order: J gene, D gene, clone size, V gene, CDR3 DNA, CDR3 protein. A D gene is named only where the DNA matches it firmly. Where a row states a size, it is once, few, many or the class of an expanded clone; other rows omit it.

J: TRBJ1-2; D: NA; size: NA; V: TRBV14; DNA: TGTGCCAGCAGCCAAGGAGGAGGGTTTAGTGGCTACACCTTC; CDR3: CASSQGGGFSGYTF
J: TRBJ1-4; D: NA; size: NA; V: TRBV20-1; DNA: TGCAGTGCCCAATATCCGGGACAAGCAACTAATGAAAAACTGTTTTTT; CDR3: CSAQYPGQATNEKLFF
J: TRBJ1-2; D: NA; size: medium-sized; V: TRBV6-2/TRBV6-3; DNA: TGTGCCAGCAGTTCCACCTTCGGCTACACCTTC; CDR3: CASSSTFGYTF
J: TRBJ1-2; D: NA; size: medium-sized; V: TRBV27; DNA: TGTGCCAGCAGTCTGCGGGGGGGCAATGGCTACACCTTC; CDR3: CASSLRGGNGYTF
J: TRBJ2-4; D: TRBD2; size: NA; V: TRBV5-1; DNA: TGCGCCAGCAGTAGGGTAGCGGGTGAAAACATTCAGTACTTC; CDR3: CASSRVAGENIQYF
J: TRBJ1-2; D: NA; size: NA; V: TRBV10-3; DNA: TGTGCCATCAGTGCCGACGGAAACTATGGCTACACCTTC; CDR3: CAISADGNYGYTF
J: TRBJ1-5; D: TRBD1; size: few; V: TRBV27; DNA: TGTGCCAGCAGTTTAGTAGGACAGGGGCCCCGGCAGCCCCAGCATTTT; CDR3: CASSLVGQGPRQPQHF
J: TRBJ2-2; D: NA; size: NA; V: TRBV30; DNA: TGTGCCTGGAGTCGGGGCAACACCGGGGAGCTGTTTTTT; CDR3: CAWSRGNTGELFF
J: TRBJ2-1; D: TRBD1; size: NA; V: TRBV7-6; DNA: TGTGCCAGCAGCCCCGGGACAGGGACCTACAATGAGCAGTTCTTC; CDR3: CASSPGTGTYNEQFF
J: TRBJ2-7; D: NA; size: NA; V: TRBV2; DNA: TGTGCCAGCAGTGAACAAATGGGCTACGAGCAGTACTTC; CDR3: CASSEQMGYEQYF
J: TRBJ2-7; D: TRBD2; size: NA; V: TRBV10-2; DNA: TGCGCCAGTTCAGCGGGGGTGAACTACGAGCAGTACTTC; CDR3: CASSAGVNYEQYF
J: TRBJ2-7; D: NA; size: few; V: TRBV24-1; DNA: TGTGCCACCAGTGATTCCGTGGGCAACCAGCAGTACTTC; CDR3: CATSDSVGNQQYF
J: TRBJ2-7; D: TRBD2; size: few; V: TRBV6-1; DNA: TGTGCCAGCAGTGCTCTAGCGGCTTTGTCTTGGGAGCAGTACTTC; CDR3: CASSALAALSWEQYF
J: TRBJ2-7; D: TRBD1; size: NA; V: TRBV7-9; DNA: TGTGCCAGCAGCTCAGAGAGACAGGGTGCGAATCACTACGAGCAGTACTTC; CDR3: CASSSERQGANHYEQYF
J: TRBJ1-1; D: NA; size: NA; V: TRBV6-2/TRBV6-3; DNA: TGTGCCAGCACTTTCCTTGGGGTGACTGAAGCTTTCTTT; CDR3: CASTFLGVTEAFF
J: TRBJ1-3; D: NA; size: NA; V: TRBV19; DNA: TGTGCCAGTAGTATTCGGAGCTCTGGAAACACCATATATTTT; CDR3: CASSIRSSGNTIYF
J: TRBJ2-7; D: NA; size: few; V: TRBV15; DNA: TGTGCCACCAGCAGAGATGTCGCCTACGAGCAGTACTTC; CDR3: CATSRDVAYEQYF
J: TRBJ2-3; D: NA; size: few; V: TRBV7-9; DNA: TGTGCCAGCAGCTTAGTCGCCGGGACATACCTCATAGGAGATACGCAGTATTTT; CDR3: CASSLVAGTYLIGDTQYF
J: TRBJ1-2; D: NA; size: NA; V: TRBV6-5; DNA: TGTGCCAGCAGTTATGGTGGGGACTATGGCTACACCTTC; CDR3: CASSYGGDYGYTF
J: TRBJ2-1; D: TRBD1; size: NA; V: TRBV7-2; DNA: TGTGCCAGCAGCCAAAACCGGGACAGGGTGATCAATGAGCAGTTCTTC; CDR3: CASSQNRDRVINEQFF
J: TRBJ1-2; D: NA; size: few; V: TRBV7-2; DNA: TGTGCCAGCAGCACAAATGCGGGCTATGGCTACACCTTC; CDR3: CASSTNAGYGYTF
J: TRBJ1-5; D: NA; size: NA; V: TRBV18; DNA: TGTGCCAGCTCCCGTGGGGACTATCAGCCCCAGCATTTT; CDR3: CASSRGDYQPQHF
J: TRBJ2-1; D: TRBD2; size: few; V: TRBV15; DNA: TGTGCCACCAGCAGAGCGGGACTAGCGGGAGTTGACAATGAGCAGTTCTTC; CDR3: CATSRAGLAGVDNEQFF
J: TRBJ1-1; D: NA; size: NA; V: TRBV6-2/TRBV6-3; DNA: TGTGCCAGCAGTTACGGGCTTCGGGTAATTACGGGGACTGAAGCTTTCTTT; CDR3: CASSYGLRVITGTEAFF
J: TRBJ2-1; D: NA; size: NA; V: TRBV7-6; DNA: TGTGCCAGCAGCTTCCGGACTGGATACAATGAGCAGTTCTTC; CDR3: CASSFRTGYNEQFF
J: TRBJ2-1; D: TRBD2; size: NA; V: TRBV7-2; DNA: TGTGCCAGCAGCCCTACTACCGGGGGGGCGTATAATGAGCAGTTCTTC; CDR3: CASSPTTGGAYNEQFF
J: TRBJ2-3; D: NA; size: large; V: TRBV27; DNA: TGTGCCAGCACCTCCGGCAGGGCTCCCCCGCAGTATTTT; CDR3: CASTSGRAPPQYF
J: TRBJ2-5; D: NA; size: NA; V: TRBV7-7; DNA: TGTGCCAGCAGCTTGGCCCCTCCAGAGACCCAGTACTTT; CDR3: CASSLAPPETQYF
J: TRBJ1-6; D: NA; size: few; V: TRBV2; DNA: TGTGCCAGCAGTGAGAGAGGGGGACCCCTCCACTTT; CDR3: CASSERGGPLHF
J: TRBJ2-2; D: NA; size: NA; V: TRBV19; DNA: TGTGCCAGTAGTGGATCGGGCGGGACTACCGGGGAGCTGTTTTTT; CDR3: CASSGSGGTTGELFF
J: TRBJ1-2; D: TRBD1; size: few; V: TRBV12-3/TRBV12-4; DNA: TGTGCCAGCAGCCTACAGGGGCTATATGGCTACACCTTC; CDR3: CASSLQGLYGYTF
J: TRBJ1-6; D: NA; size: few; V: TRBV2; DNA: TGTGCCAGCAGTGAAGATCGGGACATCCGTAATTCACCCCTCCACTTT; CDR3: CASSEDRDIRNSPLHF
J: TRBJ1-1; D: NA; size: few; V: TRBV28; DNA: TGTGCCAGCAGTTGGGGGGGCCTGAACACTGAAGCTTTCTTT; CDR3: CASSWGGLNTEAFF
J: TRBJ1-1; D: NA; size: few; V: TRBV21-1; DNA: TGTGCCAGCAGCGAAGTAAGGTATTTGAACACTGAAGCTTTCTTT; CDR3: CASSEVRYLNTEAFF
J: TRBJ1-2; D: NA; size: NA; V: TRBV7-9; DNA: TGTGCCAGCAGCCCCGACAGGAGATATGGCTACACCTTC; CDR3: CASSPDRRYGYTF
J: TRBJ1-2; D: NA; size: NA; V: TRBV21-1; DNA: TGTGCCAGCAGCAAACAAAGGGTCTGCCGCCCCTATGGCTACACCTTC; CDR3: CASSKQRVCRPYGYTF
J: TRBJ2-3; D: NA; size: few; V: TRBV7-6; DNA: TGTGCCAGCAGGGATGGGCGTTTCACAGATACGCAGTATTTT; CDR3: CASRDGRFTDTQYF
J: TRBJ1-6; D: NA; size: few; V: TRBV11-1; DNA: TGTGCCAGCAGCTTAAACAGGGTGGGTTCACCCCTCCACTTT; CDR3: CASSLNRVGSPLHF
J: TRBJ1-2; D: NA; size: NA; V: TRBV12-3/TRBV12-4; DNA: TGTGCCAGCAGTTTAGGGGGGGACGGTCAGGGCTACACCTTC; CDR3: CASSLGGDGQGYTF
J: TRBJ1-6; D: NA; size: NA; V: TRBV6-1; DNA: TGTGCCAGCAGCCGGGTCCTGAATTCACCCCTCCACTTT; CDR3: CASSRVLNSPLHF
J: TRBJ2-5; D: NA; size: NA; V: TRBV7-9; DNA: TGTGCCAGCAGCCCAACCGCGGCGGAAGCGCAAGAGACCCAGTACTTC; CDR3: CASSPTAAEAQETQYF